The next 14 T cell receptor beta chains were all read from a single sample in a study of T cells after yellow fever vaccination. TCRdb called the 5' RACE reads again in MiXCR, with one record for every CDR3 protein. The profile covers just over 250,000 distinct CDR3 sequences, with about 5.2% appearing a single time and 2.5% to 4% taken by the ten largest. This material consisted of CD4+ T cells sorted from PBMCs, taken on the day of the yellow fever booster vaccination. These receptors were taken from a man younger than 35 who received the YFV17D yellow fever vaccine.

This chain joins TRBV4-3 and TRBJ1-3; 7 nucleotides align to TRBD1. The ends lost 1 base at V and 5 bases at J; junction bases unmatched: 11. Germline CDR1 reads LGHNA; CDR2 reads YSLEER. The CDR3 consists of 17 residues. This CDR3 reads CASSQVGTGVVRNTIYF. CDR3 coding DNA: TGCGCCAGCAGCCAAGTGGGTACAGGGGTGGTTAGAAACACCATATATTTT.

V and J are TRBV7-9 and TRBJ1-2; D is perhaps TRBD1 (5 bases). Germline lookup yields CDR1 SEHNR and CDR2 FQNEAQ (reference sequence). The CDR3 contains 14 residues. V shed 2 bases and J shed 8 bases, with 15 bases lying between them. The CDR3 DNA follows: TGTGCCAGCAGCTTAACACAGGTCGCAAAGGGCTACACCTTC. Protein sequence: CASSLTQVAKGYTF.

The table lists this clonotype with many counts. The rearrangement links TRBV4-2 to TRBJ2-5; D is possibly TRBD1 or TRBD2 (5 bases each). The CDR3 runs to 14 residues. Per germline, CDR1 LGHNA and CDR2 YNFKEQ. The V end lost 1 base, the J end lost 3 bases, and 9 bases lay between the germline ends. CDR3 DNA: TGTGCCAGCAGCCAAGGGCAGGGAGAAGAGACCCAGTACTTC. Protein: CASSQGQGEETQYF.

This chain links TRBV30 with TRBJ1-1; D is uncertain. Looked up from germline, CDR1 is GTSNPN and CDR2 is SVGIG (reference sequence). CDR3 length equals 14 residues. Trimming removed 2 bases at V and 1 base at J, with 11 bases between. For the CDR3, the DNA is TGTGCCTGGAGTCCCGGGGTCTCGAACACTGAAGCTTTCTTT. Translating it yields CAWSPGVSNTEAFF.

This clonotype came up a few times. The chain combines TRBV7-2 with TRBJ2-3; D possibly corresponds to TRBD2 (6 bases). The length of the CDR3 is 17 residues. Trimming cost V 1 base and J 2 bases, with 16 bases left between them. Germline CDR1 is SGHTA and CDR2 is FQGNSA. CDR3 loop: CASSLVLGRGFTDTQYF. CDR3 nucleotides: TGTGCCAGCAGCTTAGTGCTGGGACGGGGGTTCACAGATACGCAGTATTTT.

The sample holds a few counts of this clonotype. The chain joins TRBV12-3 or TRBV12-4 to TRBJ2-7, with a weak D call TRBD1 (8 bases). The CDR3 has 15 residues. The germline V and J ends were trimmed by 7 bases and 3 bases, with 19 bases remaining between them. The CDR3 sequence is CASTRTGRGFYEQYF. Written as DNA, the CDR3 is TGTGCCAGCACCCGGACAGGGAGGGGGTTCTACGAGCAGTACTTC.

This clonotype occurred many times. The chain recombines TRBV7-9 with TRBJ2-7, with 9 positions matching TRBD1. With V trimmed by 4 bases and J by 4 bases, 2 bases remained unmatched. This CDR3 spans 13 amino acids. Germline V lookup: CDR1 SEHNR, CDR2 FQNEAQ (reference sequence). The CDR3 nucleotides read TGTGCCAGCAGCTCGACAGGGGGGTACGAGCAGTACTTC. Amino acid sequence: CASSSTGGYEQYF. The variable domain in full, completed from reference TRBV7-9 and TRBJ2-7, reads DTGVSQNPRHKITKRGQNVTFRCDPISEHNRLYWYRQTLGQGPEFLTYFQNEAQLEKSRLLSDRFSAERPKGSFSTLEIQRTEQGDSAMYLCASSSTGGYEQYFGPGTRLTVT.

The CDR3 DNA reads TGTGCCAGCAGCTTGCAATCAAGGGGCGGGGAGACCCAGTACTTC. Its translation: CASSLQSRGGETQYF. The rearrangement uses TRBV7-2 and TRBJ2-5, with D possibly called TRBD1 or TRBD2 (5 bases each). The CDR3 extends over 15 amino acids. The germline V gene has CDR1 SGHTA and CDR2 FQGNSA. Trimming shortened V by 3 bases and J by 5 bases, and 16 bases separated the two germline ends.

This clonotype was found a few times. The V and J genes are TRBV20-1 and TRBJ2-5; 11 nucleotides line up with TRBD1. The CDR3 spans 16 residues. The V segment lost 3 bases and the J segment 1 base; nucleotides outside the gene matches: 7. The germline gives CDR1 DFQATT, CDR2 SNEGSKA (reference sequence). The CDR3 DNA is TGCAGTGCTAGGGCTTGGGACAGGGGGACCCAAGAGACCCAGTACTTC. It translates to CSARAWDRGTQETQYF.

This chain connects TRBV4-2 to TRBJ1-6; 7 bases line up with TRBD1. Germline CDR1 reads LGHNA; CDR2 reads YNFKEQ. Trimming at V came to 4 bases and at J to 7 bases, leaving 10 bases not matched to a gene. This CDR3 spans 16 amino acids. The CDR3 coding sequence is TGTGCCAGCAGCCGAAGAGCCGGGACAGAAAATTCACCCCTCCACTTT. This translates into CASSRRAGTENSPLHF.

This clonotype has more than one count but fewer than ten. The J gene is TRBJ2-7, the V gene TRBV6-6; D gene unclear. This CDR3 comprises 15 residues. The V gene's germline CDR1 is MNHNY and CDR2 SVGAGI (reference sequence). V shed 0 bases and J shed 6 bases, with 15 bases lying between them. The CDR3 DNA reads as TGTGCCAGCAGTTACTCTTCTGTGTGGTTTTCCGAGCAGTACGTC. Translating it yields CASSYSSVWFSEQYV.

This clonotype showed up many times. The V call is TRBV4-2, the J call TRBJ2-3; perhaps TRBD1 as D (5 bases). Germline V lookup: CDR1 LGHNA, CDR2 YNFKEQ. The CDR3 runs 15 residues. V was clipped by 1 base and J by 0 bases, with 8 bases between them. CDR3 residues: CASSQGTLSTDTQYF. CDR3 coding DNA: TGTGCCAGCAGCCAAGGGACACTGAGCACAGATACGCAGTATTTT.

Only a few counts were recorded for this clonotype. The chain uses TRBV24-1 and TRBJ2-1; 11 bases line up with TRBD2. The germline CDR1 and CDR2 sequences are KGHDR and SFDVKD. The CDR3 extends over 15 amino acids. Trimming cost V 5 bases and J 10 bases; bases outside gene matches: 9. This CDR3 is CATSVTSGGPREQFF. The DNA of the CDR3 is TGTGCCACCAGTGTCACTAGCGGGGGCCCTAGGGAGCAGTTCTTC.

V is TRBV14 and J is TRBJ2-5; tentatively, D is TRBD2 (5 bases). The length of the CDR3 is 13 residues. Trimming left V 4 bases short and J 7 bases short, with 13 bases between. Germline V gene sequence: CDR1 SGHDN, CDR2 FVKESK. The chain's CDR3 is CASSRDTRGTQYF. CDR3 nucleotide sequence: TGTGCCAGCAGCCGAGATACCCGGGGGACCCAGTACTTC.